This T cell receptor (beta chain) comes out of a study of blood T cell repertoires in COVID-19. Overall study context: Acute and convalescent COVID-19 samples came from the United States, Italy and Spain.

This CDR3 region has 13 residues. Trimming cost V 4 bases and J 0 bases, with 7 bases left between them. Germline CDR1 reads SGHNT; CDR2 reads YYREEE (reference sequence). TCRdb's table, derived via immunoSEQ multiplex PCR, lists solely in-frame clones and lacks some. The sample comprises roughly 360,000 clones, approximately 90% of which are singletons, and approximately 1% rests with the top ten. This TCR was recovered from a woman in her 30s with acute COVID-19. J is TRBJ1-1 and V is TRBV5-4; the D is unclear. The sequencing sample was made of PBMCs or T cells enriched from blood (not recorded which). DNA for the CDR3: TGTGCCAGCAGCCCAGAAATGAACACTGAAGCTTTCTTT. Protein sequence: CASSPEMNTEAFF.